The present T cell receptor beta chain was sequenced within a study of cytomegalovirus exposure and HLA in healthy donors. PCR amplification relied on 60 Vbeta primers (plus 13 Jbeta primers). Assay: immunoSEQ multiplex PCR; the TCRdb copy retains only in-frame clones and omits some. Among about 130,000 clones listed, roughly 84% were seen once. Study-wide findings and caveats: Per a prior analysis, the majority of TCR beta V segments were productive roughly 87% or roughly 30% of the time.

A note on this clone: As yet, its antigen is unknown.

Germline trimming cut 7 bases from V and 3 bases from J; bases unmatched to any gene: 2. Germline assignment: CDR1 SQVTM and CDR2 ANQGSEA. The CDR3 totals 12 residues. The sample taken for sequencing was PBMCs. V is TRBV29-1 and J is TRBJ1-4; 7 bases align to TRBD1. The receptor's source is a man aged 50 to 60 in good health and CMV-seronegative. In DNA form, the CDR3 reads TGCAGCGCCGGACAGGCTAATGAAAAACTGTTTTTT. Its translation is CSAGQANEKLFF.